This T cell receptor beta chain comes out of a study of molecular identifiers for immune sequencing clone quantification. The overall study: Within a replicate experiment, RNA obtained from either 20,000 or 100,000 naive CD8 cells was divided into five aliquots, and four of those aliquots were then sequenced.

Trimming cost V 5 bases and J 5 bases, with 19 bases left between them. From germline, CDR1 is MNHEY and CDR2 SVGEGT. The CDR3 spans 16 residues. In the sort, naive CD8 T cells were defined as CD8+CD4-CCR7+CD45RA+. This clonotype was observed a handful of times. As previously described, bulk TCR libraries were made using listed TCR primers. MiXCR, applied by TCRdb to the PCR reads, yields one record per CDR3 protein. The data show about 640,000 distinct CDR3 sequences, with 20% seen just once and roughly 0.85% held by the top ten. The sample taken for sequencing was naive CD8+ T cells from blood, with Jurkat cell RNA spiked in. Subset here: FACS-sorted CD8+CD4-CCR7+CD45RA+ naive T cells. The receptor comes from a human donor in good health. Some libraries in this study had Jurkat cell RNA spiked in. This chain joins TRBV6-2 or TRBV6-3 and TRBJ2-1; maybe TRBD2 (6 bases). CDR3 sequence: CASSPVASALNNEQFF. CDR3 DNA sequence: TGTGCCAGCAGTCCCGTGGCTAGCGCTCTGAACAATGAGCAGTTCTTC.